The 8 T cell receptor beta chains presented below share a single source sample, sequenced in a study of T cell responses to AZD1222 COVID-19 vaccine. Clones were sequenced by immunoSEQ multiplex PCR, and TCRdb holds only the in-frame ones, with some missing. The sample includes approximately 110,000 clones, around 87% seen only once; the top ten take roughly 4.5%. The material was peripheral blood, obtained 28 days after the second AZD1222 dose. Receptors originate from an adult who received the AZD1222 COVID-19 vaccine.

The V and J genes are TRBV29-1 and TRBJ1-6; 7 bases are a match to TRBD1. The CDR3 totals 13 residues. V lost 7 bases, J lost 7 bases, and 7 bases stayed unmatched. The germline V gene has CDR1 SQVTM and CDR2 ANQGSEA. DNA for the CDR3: TGCAGCGCACCGACAGGGTTGAATTCACCCCTCCACTTT. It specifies CSAPTGLNSPLHF.

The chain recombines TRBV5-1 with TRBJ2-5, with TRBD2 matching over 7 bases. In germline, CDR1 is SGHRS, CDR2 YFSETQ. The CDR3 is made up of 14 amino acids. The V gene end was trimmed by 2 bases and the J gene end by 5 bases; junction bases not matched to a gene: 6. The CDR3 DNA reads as TGCGCCAGCAGCTTAGGGACTATCGGGGAGACCCAGTACTTC. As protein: CASSLGTIGETQYF.

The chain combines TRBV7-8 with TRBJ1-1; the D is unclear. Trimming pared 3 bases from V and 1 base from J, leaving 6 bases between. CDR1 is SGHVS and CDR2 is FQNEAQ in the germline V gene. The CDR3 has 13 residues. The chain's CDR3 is CASSFTGNTEAFF. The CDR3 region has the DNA TGTGCCAGCAGCTTCACTGGGAACACTGAAGCTTTCTTT.

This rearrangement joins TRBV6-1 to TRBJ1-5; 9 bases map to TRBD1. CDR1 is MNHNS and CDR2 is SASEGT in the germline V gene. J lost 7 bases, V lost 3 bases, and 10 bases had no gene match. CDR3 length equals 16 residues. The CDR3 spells CASSEVGTGSRQPQHF. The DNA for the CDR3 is TGTGCCAGCAGTGAGGTAGGGACAGGGTCAAGGCAGCCCCAGCATTTT.

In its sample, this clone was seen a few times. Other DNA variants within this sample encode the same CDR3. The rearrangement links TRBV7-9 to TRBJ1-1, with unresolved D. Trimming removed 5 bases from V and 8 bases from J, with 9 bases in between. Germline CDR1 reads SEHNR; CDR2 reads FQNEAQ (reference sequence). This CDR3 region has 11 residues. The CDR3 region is CASSPGLEAFF. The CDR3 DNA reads TGTGCCAGCAGCCCTGGGCTCGAAGCTTTCTTT.

Written as DNA, the CDR3 is TGTGCCAGCAGTGAAGCGCTACCACAGGTCTTGTCACCCCTCCACTTT. Its protein product is CASSEALPQVLSPLHF. The chain carries TRBV6-1 and TRBJ1-6, with D tentatively TRBD1 (5 bases). This CDR3 has 16 amino acids. CDR1 is MNHNS and CDR2 is SASEGT in the germline V gene. The V end was cut by 0 bases, the J end by 10 bases, with 16 bases between.

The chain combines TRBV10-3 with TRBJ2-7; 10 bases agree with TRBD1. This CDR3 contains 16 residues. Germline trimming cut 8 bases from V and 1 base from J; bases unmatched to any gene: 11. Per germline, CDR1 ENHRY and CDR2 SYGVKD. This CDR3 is CAIGRMGQGFSYEQYF. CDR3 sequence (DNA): TGTGCCATCGGGCGGATGGGACAGGGGTTTTCCTACGAGCAGTACTTC.

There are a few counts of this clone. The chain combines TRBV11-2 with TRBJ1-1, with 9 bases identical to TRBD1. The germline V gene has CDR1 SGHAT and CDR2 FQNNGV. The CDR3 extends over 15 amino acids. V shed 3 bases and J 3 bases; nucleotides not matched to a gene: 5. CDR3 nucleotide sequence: TGTGCCAGCAGCTTCAGGGACAGGGAGGACACTGAAGCTTTCTTT. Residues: CASSFRDREDTEAFF. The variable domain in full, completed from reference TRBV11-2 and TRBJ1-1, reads EAGVAQSPRYKIIEKRQSVAFWCNPISGHATLYWYQQILGQGPKLLIQFQNNGVVDDSQLPKDRFSAERLKGVDSTLKIQPAKLEDSAVYLCASSFRDREDTEAFFGQGTRLTVV.